The 15 T cell receptor beta chains reported below all come from one sample, sequenced in a study of T cells in Graves' hyperthyroidism and ophthalmopathy. TCR beta CDR3 region amplification was performed from RNA transcripts. The primer set for the first-round RT-PCR of the TCR CDR3 was HTBI. TCRdb recomputed calls from the multiplex PCR reads with MiXCR, one row per CDR3 protein. This sample has 500,000 or so distinct CDR3 sequences, with about 16% found just once. The sample taken for sequencing was blood. The source is a woman aged 25 to 45 with Graves' ophthalmopathy.

The chain links TRBV27 to TRBJ2-1; D is perhaps TRBD1 (6 bases). Per germline, CDR1 MNHEY and CDR2 SMNVEV (reference sequence). The CDR3 consists of 13 residues. Trimming removed 5 bases at V and 5 bases at J, with 10 bases between. CDR3 DNA: TGTGCCAGCAGTCCAGGGGTCCACAATGAGCAGTTCTTC. Translating it yields CASSPGVHNEQFF.

This clonotype was picked up many times. V is TRBV7-9 and J is TRBJ2-1; 9 bases fit TRBD2. This CDR3 spans 15 amino acids. V shed 1 base, J shed 5 bases, and the junction held 3 bases outside the gene matches. From germline, CDR1 is SEHNR and CDR2 FQNEAQ (reference sequence). CDR3 sequence: CASSLGVAGDNEQFF. The CDR3 DNA reads as TGTGCCAGCAGCTTAGGGGTAGCGGGAGACAATGAGCAGTTCTTC.

The V gene is TRBV9, the J gene TRBJ2-1; D might be TRBD1 (5 bases). Trimming left V 0 bases short and J 6 bases short, with 13 bases between. In germline, CDR1 is SGDLS, CDR2 YYNGEE. The CDR3 consists of 15 residues. CDR3 coding DNA: TGTGCCAGCAGCGTAGAGCCCAGGGTAAGCAATGAGCAGTTCTTC. Residues: CASSVEPRVSNEQFF.

The chain couples TRBV20-1 to TRBJ2-2; 10 nucleotides match TRBD1. The germline CDR1 and CDR2 sequences are DFQATT and SNEGSKA (reference sequence). This CDR3 is built from 14 residues. V shed 6 bases, J shed 2 bases, and the junction held 3 bases outside the gene matches. CDR3 sequence: CSAWDRGNTGELFF. The CDR3 DNA follows: TGCAGTGCCTGGGACAGGGGCAACACCGGGGAGCTGTTTTTT.

The rearrangement links TRBV12-3 or TRBV12-4 to TRBJ2-7; 11 nucleotides agree with TRBD1. V shed 2 bases and J 4 bases; nucleotides not matched to a gene: 7. The CDR3 loop spans 16 amino acids. The CDR3 bases are TGTGCCAGCAGTTTATATCGGACAGGGGGCGCATACGAGCAGTACTTC. Translated, it gives CASSLYRTGGAYEQYF.

This clonotype was counted at least ten times. The gene calls are TRBV27 and TRBJ1-6; 7 bases align to TRBD1. This CDR3 spans 14 amino acids. CDR1 and CDR2 from the germline V gene are MNHEY and SMNVEV (reference sequence). The V gene end was trimmed by 7 bases and the J gene end by 9 bases; junction bases not matched to a gene: 9. This CDR3 is CASNPDRIGSPLHF. The CDR3 DNA reads TGTGCCAGCAACCCGGACAGGATAGGTTCACCCCTCCACTTT.

This clonotype occurred many times. The chain is built from TRBV28 and TRBJ2-2; unclear D gene. Per the germline V gene, CDR1 is MDHEN and CDR2 is SYDVKM. Trimming took 2 bases from V and 5 from J, leaving 3 bases between them. The CDR3 covers 12 residues. This CDR3 reads CASSLTTGELFF. The CDR3 region has the DNA TGTGCCAGCAGTTTAACGACCGGGGAGCTGTTTTTT.

This chain connects TRBV24-1 to TRBJ2-7; the D gene is possibly TRBD2 (5 bases). CDR1 and CDR2 from the germline V gene are KGHDR and SFDVKD. CDR3 length: 15 amino acids. Trimming took 4 bases from V and 0 from J, leaving 12 bases between them. CDR3 sequence (DNA): TGTGCCACCAGTGACCCACACGACTACTCCTACGAGCAGTACTTC. Translation gives CATSDPHDYSYEQYF.

This clonotype was detected only a few times. The chain carries TRBV5-1 and TRBJ2-5; tentative D call: TRBD1 (6 bases). The germline V gene encodes CDR1 SGHRS and CDR2 YFSETQ. The V gene lost 3 bases and the J gene lost 4 bases, with 13 bases spanning the gap. The CDR3 is made up of 14 amino acids. This CDR3 reads CASSWQTGSETQYF. For the CDR3, the DNA is TGCGCCAGCAGCTGGCAAACAGGGTCAGAGACCCAGTACTTC.

The V and J genes are TRBV4-1 and TRBJ2-2, with 9 bases matching TRBD2. CDR1 is MGHRA, CDR2 YSYEKL, per germline. Trimming cost V 4 bases and J 7 bases; bases outside gene matches: 16. The CDR3 sequence is 18 residues long. CDR3 nucleotide sequence: TGCGCCAGCAGCCTCTCACTTTTGGCGGGAGGGCAGGACGGGGAGCTGTTTTTT. This encodes CASSLSLLAGGQDGELFF.

At least ten counts were recorded for this clonotype. The chain carries TRBV2 and TRBJ1-1, with a weak D call TRBD1 (5 bases). The CDR3 is 14 residues long. The germline CDR1 and CDR2 sequences are SNHLY and FYNNEI. V was trimmed by 0 bases and J by 4 bases, leaving 9 bases between them. The CDR3 bases are TGTGCCAGCAGTGAAGCGGGACGACGCACTGAAGCTTTCTTT. It encodes CASSEAGRRTEAFF.

This clonotype was recorded at least ten times. The CDR3 here is CASSEGLAGYQETQYF. In nucleotides, the CDR3 is TGTGCCAGCAGTGAAGGGCTAGCGGGGTACCAAGAGACCCAGTACTTC. The chain links TRBV2 to TRBJ2-5; 9 positions agree with TRBD2. The CDR3 is 16 amino acids. Trimming took 1 base from V and 0 from J; bases not matched to a gene: 3. Germline CDR1 and CDR2: SNHLY and FYNNEI. The full variable domain, rest sourced from reference TRBV2 and TRBJ2-5, is EPEVTQTPSHQVTQMGQEVILRCVPISNHLYFYWYRQILGQKVEFLVSFYNNEISEKSEIFDDQFSVERPDGSNFTLKIRSTKLEDSAMYFCASSEGLAGYQETQYFGPGTRLLVL.

This clonotype was counted at least ten times. The chain employs TRBV12-3 or TRBV12-4 and TRBJ1-5; 7 bases are a match to TRBD1. This CDR3 is built from 15 residues. Trimming took 6 bases from V and 2 from J; bases not matched to a gene: 7. This chain's CDR3 is CASRQNRGGNQPQHF. CDR3 bases: TGTGCCAGCAGACAAAACAGGGGCGGCAATCAGCCCCAGCATTTT.

This clonotype was seen at least ten times. For the CDR3, the DNA is TGTGCCAGCAGCCTCTCGGGACTAGCGGGAGGGATAACCGTCTACGAGCAGTACTTC. Amino acid sequence: CASSLSGLAGGITVYEQYF. This chain links TRBV3-1 with TRBJ2-7, with TRBD2 matching 16 bases. V lost 4 bases and J lost 3; bases outside the gene matches: 12. This CDR3 contains 19 residues. Germline CDR1 and CDR2: LGHDT and YNNKEL (reference sequence).

The rearrangement joins TRBV30 to TRBJ2-1; 13 bases fit TRBD2. The CDR3 has 15 amino acids. V gave up 3 bases and J gave up 13 bases; unmatched junction bases: 12. Germline CDR1 and CDR2: GTSNPN and SVGIG (reference sequence). CDR3 loop: CAWRPGLAGVETQFF. The CDR3 DNA follows: TGTGCCTGGAGGCCCGGACTAGCGGGAGTAGAGACCCAGTTCTTC.